These 27 T cell receptor beta chains share one sample of origin, sequenced in a study of shared clonotypes between healthy human individuals. Repertoires were generated with immunoSEQ multiplex PCR, while TCRdb's copy carries only in-frame clones and drops some. The sample lists roughly 330,000 clones, approximately 79% occurring once. What was sequenced was memory CD4+ T cells sorted from blood. Subset of the sample: CD45RA-negative fraction. The receptors stem from a man aged 25 to 45 in good health.

This clone was detected only once. The rearrangement links TRBV2 to TRBJ1-5; 7 bases fit TRBD1. After removal of 5 bases from V and 6 bases from J, the junction contained 10 bases not matched to a gene. From germline, CDR1 is SNHLY and CDR2 FYNNEI. The CDR3 runs 15 residues. CDR3 loop: CASSRLTGVGQPQHF. CDR3 DNA sequence: TGTGCCAGCAGTCGACTTACAGGGGTGGGTCAGCCCCAGCATTTT.

DNA of the CDR3: TGTGCCAGCAGGTTTGCGCTCCTGGCCGGGGAGCTGTTTTTT. It encodes CASRFALLAGELFF. J is TRBJ2-2 and V is TRBV27; D unresolved. This CDR3 has 14 residues. V was trimmed by 6 bases and J by 6 bases, leaving 14 bases between them. Germline V gives CDR1 MNHEY, CDR2 SMNVEV (reference sequence).

V usage is TRBV18 and J usage is TRBJ2-5; D remains ambiguous. CDR3 size: 15 residues. The V end lost 2 bases, the J end lost 2 bases, and 12 bases lay between the germline ends. The V gene's germline CDR1 is KGHSH and CDR2 LQKENI. CDR3 sequence: CASSPDGRGQETQYF. The DNA of the CDR3 is TGTGCCAGCTCACCAGATGGACGAGGTCAAGAGACCCAGTACTTC. Full variable domain (remainder filled in from reference TRBV18 and TRBJ2-5): NAGVMQNPRHLVRRRGQEARLRCSPMKGHSHVYWYRQLPEEGLKFMVYLQKENIIDESGMPKERFSAEFPKEGPSILRIQQVVRGDSAAYFCASSPDGRGQETQYFGPGTRLLVL.

A remark on this clone: Sequence at one end of the junction differs from germline and may be a read error. The J gene is TRBJ1-6, the V gene TRBV6-6; D unclear. CDR1 and CDR2 (germline): MNHNY, SVGAGI (reference sequence). CDR3 length equals 12 residues. The CDR3 region has the DNA TGTGCCAGCAGTTCCCCCCAGCTACAGTGGGACTTT. Its protein product is CASSSPQLQWDF.

The chain employs TRBV7-9 and TRBJ2-3; 8 nucleotides match TRBD1. The CDR3 loop spans 16 amino acids. V shed 5 bases and J 2 bases; nucleotides not matched to a gene: 9. Germline CDR1 and CDR2: SEHNR and FQNEAQ (reference sequence). The DNA of the CDR3 is TGTGCCAGCAGCGATCCGGGACAGGTCTACACAGATACGCAGTATTTT. Protein: CASSDPGQVYTDTQYF.

V and J are TRBV5-1 and TRBJ2-3, with a weak D call TRBD2 (6 bases). V dropped 3 bases and J dropped 0 bases, with 14 bases sitting between them. The germline V gene encodes CDR1 SGHRS and CDR2 YFSETQ. CDR3 length: 16 residues. The DNA of the CDR3 is TGCGCCAGCAGCTACTGGGACTCTACTAGCACAGATACGCAGTATTTT. Translating it yields CASSYWDSTSTDTQYF.

The chain carries TRBV5-6 and TRBJ2-7; 10 bases match TRBD1. This CDR3 is 16 amino acids long. Germline CDR1 reads SGHDT; CDR2 reads YYEEEE. V shed 4 bases and J 3 bases; nucleotides not matched to a gene: 10. CDR3 amino acids: CASSMIRDRGGYEQYF. CDR3 sequence (DNA): TGTGCCAGCAGCATGATCCGGGACAGGGGTGGCTACGAGCAGTACTTC.

The rearrangement joins TRBV18 to TRBJ1-1; 9 bases are a match to TRBD1. CDR3 size: 17 residues. CDR1 is KGHSH, CDR2 LQKENI, per germline. The V gene end was trimmed by 1 base and the J gene end by 1 base; junction bases not matched to a gene: 7. The chain's CDR3 is CASSPRQGDFWNTEAFF. CDR3 nucleotide sequence: TGTGCCAGCTCACCACGACAGGGGGACTTTTGGAACACTGAAGCTTTCTTT.

This clone was detected many times. This chain links TRBV4-3 with TRBJ2-2; tentative D call: TRBD2 (5 bases). V was clipped by 4 bases and J by 5 bases, with 14 bases between them. Germline CDR1 and CDR2: LGHNA and YSLEER. The CDR3 is 15 residues long. The CDR3 here is CASSLTRISTGELFF. The DNA of the CDR3 is TGCGCCAGCAGCCTTACTAGAATCAGTACCGGGGAGCTGTTTTTT.

CDR3 amino acids: CASSVQRDTGELFF. DNA for the CDR3: TGTGCCAGCAGCGTTCAGCGGGACACCGGGGAGCTGTTTTTT. This chain connects TRBV7-9 to TRBJ2-2; the D gene is possibly TRBD2 (6 bases). Trimming removed 5 bases from V and 3 bases from J, with 10 bases in between. Germline CDR1 reads SEHNR; CDR2 reads FQNEAQ (reference sequence). This CDR3 is 14 amino acids long.

The chain employs TRBV5-4 and TRBJ2-1; 7 bases align to TRBD2. This CDR3 region has 15 residues. With 4 bases clipped from V and 6 bases from J, the junction kept 10 bases outside the gene matches. Germline V gene data show CDR1 as SGHNT and CDR2 as YYREEE (reference sequence). CDR3 DNA sequence: TGTGCCAGCAGCCTCAAGACTAGCTTCACCAATGAGCAGTTCTTC. Translated, it gives CASSLKTSFTNEQFF.

Only a few counts were recorded for this clone. V gene TRBV4-1 combines with J gene TRBJ1-4; D ambiguous. The germline V gene has CDR1 MGHRA and CDR2 YSYEKL. V lost 0 bases to trimming and J lost 8 bases, with 13 bases between them. The CDR3 runs to 15 residues. In DNA, the CDR3 is TGCGCCAGCAGCCAAGAAGGTCGCCCAGAGGAAAAACTGTTTTTT. This sequence encodes CASSQEGRPEEKLFF.

The V and J genes are TRBV30 and TRBJ1-5, with D uncertain. The CDR3 totals 13 residues. Germline CDR1 reads GTSNPN; CDR2 reads SVGIG (reference sequence). V lost 0 bases and J 3 bases, leaving 6 bases between the germline ends. The CDR3 sequence: CAWSVDLNQPQHF. The CDR3 nucleotides are TGTGCCTGGAGTGTCGACCTCAATCAGCCCCAGCATTTT.

The chain has TRBV9 and TRBJ2-7; tentatively, D is TRBD2 (6 bases). The V end lost 4 bases, the J end lost 2 bases, and 19 bases lay between the germline ends. Germline loops: CDR1 SGDLS, CDR2 YYNGEE. The CDR3 covers 16 residues. The CDR3 reads CASSRDSAGTPYEQYF. CDR3 coding DNA: TGTGCCAGCAGCCGGGACTCTGCGGGTACCCCCTACGAGCAGTACTTC.

V usage is TRBV6-8 and J usage is TRBJ1-1, with 9 bases fitting TRBD1. The germline gives CDR1 MNHGY, CDR2 SAAAGT. The J segment lost 0 bases and the V segment lost 6 bases, leaving 11 bases of the junction unmatched. The CDR3 length is 17 residues. The CDR3 region is CASREGQGRSMNTEAFF. Here the CDR3 DNA reads TGTGCCAGCAGAGAAGGACAGGGGCGGTCGATGAACACTGAAGCTTTCTTT.

This rearrangement joins TRBV19 to TRBJ2-5, with TRBD1 identical over 10 bases. J lost 7 bases, V lost 5 bases, and 10 bases had no gene match. This CDR3 spans 15 amino acids. Germline V gene sequence: CDR1 LNHDA, CDR2 SQIVND (reference sequence). CDR3 sequence: CASSLTGGWFVTQYF. The CDR3 DNA reads TGTGCCAGTAGTTTGACAGGGGGCTGGTTCGTGACCCAGTACTTC.

The chain carries TRBV10-3 and TRBJ2-3; possibly TRBD2 for D (5 bases). This CDR3 comprises 14 residues. Germline values: CDR1 ENHRY, CDR2 SYGVKD. V lost 6 bases and J 0 bases, leaving 10 bases between the germline ends. The DNA for the CDR3 is TGTGCCATCAGGGGGAGTGCTAGCACAGATACGCAGTATTTT. Residues: CAIRGSASTDTQYF.

The chain is built from TRBV29-1 and TRBJ2-1; no firm D call. The CDR3 length is 13 residues. The germline CDR1 and CDR2 sequences are SQVTM and ANQGSEA. The ends were cut back, 2 bases at V and 4 bases at J, with 9 bases in the middle. CDR3 coding DNA: TGCAGCGTTGAACTACGAGCATACAATGAGCAGTTCTTC. As protein: CSVELRAYNEQFF.

There are a few counts of this clone. The chain carries TRBV5-6 and TRBJ2-1; D tentatively reads TRBD1 or TRBD2 (5 bases each). This CDR3 is built from 17 residues. V was trimmed by 0 bases and J by 1 base, leaving 14 bases between them. From germline, CDR1 is SGHDT and CDR2 YYEEEE. The CDR3 protein is CASSLVGGLGSYNEQFF. The CDR3, as DNA: TGTGCCAGCAGCTTGGTTGGGGGATTGGGATCCTACAATGAGCAGTTCTTC.

J is TRBJ2-1 and V is TRBV7-8, with 15 bases identical to TRBD2. Germline V gives CDR1 SGHVS, CDR2 FQNEAQ. CDR3 size: 18 residues. V dropped 3 bases and J dropped 1; count of bases not matched to a gene: 4. The CDR3 DNA follows: TGTGCCAGCAGCTTGGGACTAGCGGGAGGTGTATCCTACAATGAGCAGTTCTTC. This encodes CASSLGLAGGVSYNEQFF.

The V call is TRBV7-9, the J call TRBJ2-7; 9 nucleotides match TRBD2. The germline V gene has CDR1 SEHNR and CDR2 FQNEAQ (reference sequence). The trim removed 7 bases at V and 2 bases at J, leaving 12 bases unmatched. This CDR3 spans 16 amino acids. The CDR3 region is CASNPGGLAVTYEQYF. The CDR3 DNA is TGTGCCAGCAACCCGGGGGGACTAGCCGTTACCTACGAGCAGTACTTC.

The chain combines TRBV7-2 with TRBJ2-2; either TRBD1 or TRBD2 may supply D (7 bases each). The CDR3 is made up of 15 amino acids. Germline V gene lookup returns CDR1 SGHTA and CDR2 FQGNSA. Trimming took 1 base from V and 4 from J, leaving 10 bases between them. CDR3 sequence (DNA): TGTGCCAGCAGCTTAGGCAGGGGGGGCACCGGGGAGCTGTTTTTT. It codes for CASSLGRGGTGELFF.

In regard to this clone: The identical CDR3 is also encoded by other nucleotide sequences in the sample. This rearrangement joins TRBV2 to TRBJ2-5; D perhaps matches TRBD2 (7 bases). Germline V gene lookup returns CDR1 SNHLY and CDR2 FYNNEI. V lost 6 bases and J lost 4, with 12 bases in between. The CDR3 contains 13 residues. Here the CDR3 DNA reads TGTGCCAGCAGCGGAGGGGGGGGAGAGACCCAGTACTTC. Translated, it gives CASSGGGGETQYF.

This clone was detected only a few times. The chain recombines TRBV11-2 with TRBJ2-7, with D perhaps TRBD2 (5 bases). Trimming cost V 11 bases and J 3 bases, with 14 bases left between them. Germline CDR1 SGHAT, CDR2 FQNNGV. CDR3 length: 12 residues. CDR3 protein: CASRGSSYEQYF. Written as DNA, the CDR3 is TGTGCCTCACGAGGGAGTAGCTACGAGCAGTACTTC.

Worth noting for this clone: The sample contains more than one DNA sequence encoding this CDR3. V usage is TRBV5-4 and J usage is TRBJ2-7; maybe TRBD1 (5 bases). The CDR3 contains 14 residues. Germline values: CDR1 SGHNT, CDR2 YYREEE (reference sequence). The V end was cut by 0 bases, the J end by 9 bases, with 16 bases between. CDR3 sequence: CASSLDGPGSAQYF. The CDR3 region has the DNA TGTGCCAGCAGCTTGGACGGGCCAGGGTCTGCGCAGTACTTC.

This rearrangement joins TRBV5-4 to TRBJ2-7; TRBD1 aligns across 9 bases. Trimming cost V 4 bases and J 2 bases; bases outside gene matches: 7. CDR1 is SGHNT and CDR2 is YYREEE in the germline V gene (reference sequence). The CDR3 has 15 residues. CDR3 sequence: CASSQTTGGPYEQYF. CDR3 sequence (DNA): TGTGCCAGCAGCCAAACAACAGGGGGCCCCTACGAGCAGTACTTC.

The chain joins TRBV19 to TRBJ1-3; D gene unclear. Germline-derived CDR1 and CDR2 are LNHDA and SQIVND (reference sequence). V shed 1 base and J shed 2 bases, with 6 bases lying between them. This CDR3 has 14 amino acids. The CDR3 reads CASSIGGTGNTIYF. The CDR3 region has the DNA TGTGCCAGTAGTATAGGAGGGACTGGAAACACCATATATTTT.